The subject of this entry is one T cell receptor (beta chain). Its antigen remains unidentified. Sequencing used immunoSEQ version 4 in survey mode. Template was genomic DNA at 8 to 10 ng/uL, with up to roughly 1 ug used per sample. Profiling relied on immunoSEQ multiplex PCR, and the TCRdb table lists in-frame clones only, not all of them. The data hold under 60,000 clones, with more than 60% observed a single time. CDR1 MNHEY and CDR2 SVGAGI come from the germline V gene. The CDR3 covers 14 residues. The V end was cut by 0 bases, the J end by 4 bases, with 9 bases between. The data were taken from a study of persistence of HIV-infected CD4 T cells. The stimulus was lysate of CMV-infected fibroblasts, around 9.3 ug/mL. Sorted nonresponding memory CD4+ T cells were CD40L-negative, CD69-negative, CD45RO-high.

The source is an adult man with HIV who was CMV-seropositive. The rearrangement joins TRBV6-5 to TRBJ1-2; TRBD1 is a possible D gene (5 bases). Specimen: CD4+ T cells sorted from PBMCs after 18-hour stimulation, collected from a patient who received antiretroviral therapy. The CDR3: CASSYSGDSYGYTF. The CDR3, as DNA: TGTGCCAGCAGTTACTCGGGGGATTCCTATGGCTACACCTTC.